This T cell receptor (beta chain) is from a study of T-cell reconstitution after alpha-beta-depleted transplantation in children. Study-wide results and limits: Surviving recipient T cells and thymic progenitors produced the high day-60 TCRbeta diversity seen in some patients. Alpha-beta T cells about two months after transplant reportedly derived from several hundred expanded graft clones. After one year, T-cell counts and TCRbeta diversity mostly came from new T cells.

This clonotype was counted at least ten times. Its antigen is currently unknown. Trimming shortened V by 3 bases and J by 0 bases, and 15 bases separated the two germline ends. Germline CDR1 and CDR2: SGHVS and FQNEAQ. This CDR3 is 16 amino acids long. Unique molecular identifiers were incorporated during preparation of the TCRbeta library. TCRdb reprocessed the PCR reads via MiXCR and lists one record per CDR3 protein. The data contain approximately 630,000 distinct CDR3 sequences, around 13% of them seen just once; the ten biggest clones take up 0.79%. The TCR was taken from a girl aged 2 to 10 with congenital amegakaryocytic thrombocytopenia, due to receive a stem cell transplant. The source was PBMCs, collected before TCRalphabeta/CD19-depleted stem cell transplant. V gene TRBV7-8 combines with J gene TRBJ2-7, with D tentatively TRBD2 (6 bases). CDR3 sequence: CASSLGLASVSYEQYF. The CDR3, as DNA: TGTGCCAGCAGCTTGGGACTGGCTAGCGTCTCCTACGAGCAGTACTTC.